This T cell receptor beta chain appears in the sequencing data of a study of technical replicates of blood from several donors. Libraries were prepared by immunoSEQ multiplex PCR; TCRdb keeps only in-frame clonotypes and omits some of them. This sample has about 82,000 clones, with approximately 94% found just once. CDR1 is MGHDK, CDR2 SYGVNS, per germline. Trimming removed 3 bases from V and 1 base from J; junction bases left unmatched: 2. The CDR3 contains 15 residues. Sequenced: T cells isolated from PBMCs. The chain employs TRBV25-1 and TRBJ1-5, with 8 bases identical to TRBD1. The sequence was obtained from a human donor in good health. CDR3 sequence reads: CASSDQGASNQPQHF. The CDR3 DNA reads TGTGCCAGCAGTGACCAGGGGGCCAGCAATCAGCCCCAGCATTTT.